One sample yielded the 20 T cell receptor beta chains listed below, sequenced in a study of T-cell memory formation after mild COVID-19. Each CDR3 protein is one row after TCRdb ran MiXCR on the 5' RACE reads. The table has approximately 210,000 distinct CDR3 sequences, about 17% seen once. The specimen was PBMCs or a T cell subset sorted from them (not recorded which). The receptors were sampled from an adult woman who had mild COVID-19 (a few samples of this study predate the infection). Cell type and time point are not known.

The chain has TRBV3-1 and TRBJ2-7, with D tentatively TRBD2 (7 bases). Germline V gives CDR1 LGHDT, CDR2 YNNKEL (reference sequence). The CDR3 extends over 14 amino acids. V shed 1 base and J shed 9 bases, with 16 bases lying between them. Here the CDR3 DNA reads TGTGCCAGCAGCCAAGGGGAGGGGGTATCCCGGCAGTACTTC. Protein product: CASSQGEGVSRQYF.

This clonotype showed up just a few times. The chain joins TRBV3-1 to TRBJ1-6, with 8 bases aligning to TRBD1. After removal of 6 bases from V and 6 bases from J, the junction contained 4 bases not matched to a gene. Germline V gene lookup returns CDR1 LGHDT and CDR2 YNNKEL (reference sequence). This CDR3 has 14 amino acids. The DNA for the CDR3 is TGTGCCAGCAGGAAGACAGGGGCTAATTCACCCCTCCACTTT. Its protein is CASRKTGANSPLHF.

This clonotype came up many times. V is TRBV18 and J is TRBJ2-3; perhaps TRBD2 as D (5 bases). Trimming shortened V by 5 bases and J by 7 bases, and 10 bases separated the two germline ends. The CDR3 has 12 amino acids. Per the germline V gene, CDR1 is KGHSH and CDR2 is LQKENI. CDR3 sequence reads: CASSSGSHTQYF. CDR3 in DNA: TGTGCCAGCTCATCGGGATCCCATACGCAGTATTTT. Full variable domain (rest looked up from reference TRBV18 and TRBJ2-3): NAGVMQNPRHLVRRRGQEARLRCSPMKGHSHVYWYRQLPEEGLKFMVYLQKENIIDESGMPKERFSAEFPKEGPSILRIQQVVRGDSAAYFCASSSGSHTQYFGPGTRLTVL.

V is TRBV11-2 and J is TRBJ2-7; the match to TRBD1 covers 9 bases. Trimming at V came to 7 bases and at J to 0 bases, leaving 4 bases not matched to a gene. This CDR3 spans 14 amino acids. Germline CDR1 SGHAT, CDR2 FQNNGV. CDR3 bases: TGTGCCAGCAACCTGGACAGGGGCTCCTACGAGCAGTACTTC. It encodes CASNLDRGSYEQYF.

This clonotype was detected ten times or more. J is TRBJ2-3 and V is TRBV18; TRBD2 aligns across 9 bases. Losses at the gene ends were 8 bases for V and 6 bases for J; bases not matched to a gene: 9. Looked up from germline, CDR1 is KGHSH and CDR2 is LQKENI. This CDR3 region has 14 residues. The CDR3 region has the DNA TGTGCCAGCCGCCGGGTAGCGGGAGTCGATACGCAGTATTTT. It encodes CASRRVAGVDTQYF.

This chain uses TRBV24-1 with TRBJ2-2; 7 positions match TRBD1. There are 15 residues in the CDR3. The germline V gene has CDR1 KGHDR and CDR2 SFDVKD. The junction had 7 bases not matched to a gene; V was cut back by 8 bases and J by 2 bases. The CDR3 DNA follows: TGTGCCACCACTTCTTACAGGGGAAACACCGGGGAGCTGTTTTTT. It codes for CATTSYRGNTGELFF.

V usage is TRBV6-5 and J usage is TRBJ1-3; D not certain. V gave up 0 bases and J gave up 8 bases, with 8 bases separating them. The CDR3 consists of 13 residues. The germline CDR1 and CDR2 sequences are MNHEY and SVGAGI. In DNA, the CDR3 is TGTGCCAGCAGTTACTCGCAAGGCCACACCATATATTTT. It yields the protein CASSYSQGHTIYF.

This clonotype was seen more than once but under ten times. J is TRBJ2-3 and V is TRBV30, with a possible D match to TRBD2 (5 bases). V lost 2 bases and J lost 0, with 15 bases in between. The CDR3 covers 16 residues. CDR1 GTSNPN and CDR2 SVGIG come from the germline V gene (reference sequence). The CDR3 DNA is TGTGCCTGGAGTTGGTCGGACTTAGGCAGCACAGATACGCAGTATTTT. It yields the protein CAWSWSDLGSTDTQYF.

This clonotype was counted ten times or more. This rearrangement joins TRBV28 to TRBJ1-1, with D perhaps TRBD1 (5 bases). The CDR3 totals 14 residues. Per the germline V gene, CDR1 is MDHEN and CDR2 is SYDVKM. V lost 4 bases and J 5 bases, leaving 14 bases between the germline ends. Here the CDR3 reads CASSSRALGTEAFF. CDR3 nucleotide sequence: TGTGCCAGCAGTTCCAGGGCTTTGGGAACTGAAGCTTTCTTT.

The chain is built from TRBV20-1 and TRBJ1-2; no firm D call. In germline, CDR1 is DFQATT, CDR2 SNEGSKA (reference sequence). CDR3 length: 15 amino acids. V lost 2 bases and J 1 base, leaving 14 bases between the germline ends. The CDR3: CSARLRGGSNYGYTF. In DNA, the CDR3 is TGCAGTGCTAGACTTCGCGGAGGAAGTAACTATGGCTACACCTTC.

The rearrangement joins TRBV7-3 to TRBJ1-1, with D possibly matching TRBD1 (5 bases). The germline CDR1 and CDR2 sequences are SGHTA and FQGTGA. This CDR3 has 15 amino acids. Trimming took 6 bases from V and 4 from J, leaving 18 bases between them. In DNA, the CDR3 is TGTGCCAGCAGTCCAGCAGGCCGGGGCCTCACTGAAGCTTTCTTT. It translates to CASSPAGRGLTEAFF.

This chain connects TRBV5-1 to TRBJ2-7; perhaps TRBD1 as D (6 bases). V was shortened by 2 bases and J by 1 base, with 10 bases between the two germline ends. Germline V CDR1 and CDR2: SGHRS, YFSETQ. The CDR3 extends over 14 amino acids. The CDR3 DNA follows: TGCGCCAGCAGCTTCACAGGGACATCCTACGAGCAGTACTTC. It yields the protein CASSFTGTSYEQYF.

The J gene is TRBJ2-5, the V gene TRBV18; D may be TRBD1 (5 bases). The V and J ends lost 5 bases and 7 bases respectively, with 20 bases between them. There are 15 residues in the CDR3. Per the germline V gene, CDR1 is KGHSH and CDR2 is LQKENI. Written as DNA, the CDR3 is TGTGCCAGCTCATACGCGACAGACAGCCTCGGGACCCAGTACTTC. Translated: CASSYATDSLGTQYF. The variable domain in full, completed from reference TRBV18 and TRBJ2-5, reads NAGVMQNPRHLVRRRGQEARLRCSPMKGHSHVYWYRQLPEEGLKFMVYLQKENIIDESGMPKERFSAEFPKEGPSILRIQQVVRGDSAAYFCASSYATDSLGTQYFGPGTRLLVL.

This clonotype occurred many times. The chain carries TRBV7-9 and TRBJ1-2; D call uncertain. Germline V CDR1 and CDR2: SEHNR, FQNEAQ (reference sequence). This CDR3 is 11 amino acids long. V lost 4 bases and J lost 4, with 4 bases in between. The CDR3 protein is CASSSIYGYTF. CDR3 nucleotides: TGTGCCAGCAGCTCCATCTATGGCTACACCTTC. The entire variable domain, with the rest obtained from reference TRBV7-9 and TRBJ1-2, is as follows: DTGVSQNPRHKITKRGQNVTFRCDPISEHNRLYWYRQTLGQGPEFLTYFQNEAQLEKSRLLSDRFSAERPKGSFSTLEIQRTEQGDSAMYLCASSSIYGYTFGSGTRLTVV.

This clonotype was recorded once. This chain links TRBV7-9 with TRBJ1-1, with TRBD1 matching 9 bases. Germline loops: CDR1 SEHNR, CDR2 FQNEAQ (reference sequence). The CDR3 covers 14 residues. Unmatched junction bases numbered 3, after V lost 3 bases and J lost 4 bases. DNA for the CDR3: TGTGCCAGCAGCTTCGACAGGGGGATCACTGAAGCTTTCTTT. Translating gives CASSFDRGITEAFF.

This chain uses TRBV30 with TRBJ2-5; possibly TRBD2 for D (7 bases). The CDR3 is 15 amino acids. The V end lost 1 base, the J end lost 0 bases, and 12 bases lay between the germline ends. Per germline, CDR1 GTSNPN and CDR2 SVGIG (reference sequence). This chain's CDR3 is CAWSDRGTNQETQYF. DNA for the CDR3: TGTGCCTGGAGTGATAGGGGGACTAACCAAGAGACCCAGTACTTC.

The rearrangement links TRBV19 to TRBJ2-2; 8 nucleotides align to TRBD1. The CDR3 has 16 amino acids. Per the germline V gene, CDR1 is LNHDA and CDR2 is SQIVND (reference sequence). Trimming removed 4 bases from V and 3 bases from J; junction bases left unmatched: 7. In DNA form, the CDR3 reads TGTGCCAGTAGTACAACTCGACAGGGGTACACCGGGGAGCTGTTTTTT. This encodes CASSTTRQGYTGELFF.

The V gene is TRBV29-1, the J gene TRBJ2-7; D may correspond to TRBD1 or TRBD2 (5 bases each). The CDR3 runs to 12 residues. Germline values: CDR1 SQVTM, CDR2 ANQGSEA. V was cut by 0 bases and J by 8 bases, with 11 bases left in between. CDR3 loop: CSVEDGREKQYF. CDR3 nucleotide sequence: TGCAGCGTTGAAGATGGCAGGGAGAAGCAGTACTTC.

The table lists this clonotype with a few counts. CDR3 coding DNA: TGTGCCAGCAGCGAGACCGGGGGGCCCCACACCGGGGAGCTGTTTTTT. Translating gives CASSETGGPHTGELFF. V gene TRBV9 combines with J gene TRBJ2-2, with D perhaps TRBD2 (7 bases). Germline V gene lookup returns CDR1 SGDLS and CDR2 YYNGEE. This CDR3 has 16 residues. Between the trimmed V and J ends, which lost 3 bases and 3 bases, there was a span of 15 bases.

On this clonotype: At one end the junction does not follow the germline gene, possibly because of a read error. In DNA, the CDR3 is TGCGCCAGCATCCAAGAGTGGACAGGAGTAACTGAAGCTTTCTTT. It translates to CASIQEWTGVTEAFF. The rearrangement joins TRBV4-1 to TRBJ1-1; TRBD1 matches at 7 bases. The CDR3 has 15 amino acids. Germline values: CDR1 MGHRA, CDR2 YSYEKL.